These T cell receptor beta chains were read from a single sample in a study of T cell changes during pregnancy in multiple sclerosis. Profiled with immunoSEQ multiplex PCR; TCRdb holds only in-frame clones, not every one. The profile shows about 33,000 clones, roughly nine tenths of them singletons. This material consisted of CD4+ T cells from peripheral blood mononuclear cells, taken in the third trimester of pregnancy. Receptors were obtained from a female donor in good health, enrolled as a control in a pregnancy study. CDR3s include the opening cysteine and the closing phenylalanine or tryptophan. Fields, in order: D gene, V gene, clone size, J gene, CDR3 protein, CDR3 DNA. D genes are given only for firm matches. Rows give clone size only sometimes, using once, few, many, or a class for an expanded clone.

d_gene: TRBD1
v_gene: TRBV9
abundance: -
j_gene: TRBJ1-2
CDR3aa: CASSPRTGDYGYTF
CDR3nt: TGTGCCAGCAGCCCAAGGACAGGGGACTATGGCTACACCTTC

d_gene: TRBD1
v_gene: TRBV27
abundance: -
j_gene: TRBJ1-6
CDR3aa: CASSWGQGDTPLHF
CDR3nt: TGTGCCAGCAGTTGGGGACAGGGAGACACACCCCTCCACTTT

d_gene: TRBD1
v_gene: TRBV18
abundance: few
j_gene: TRBJ2-7
CDR3aa: CASSPGTGEYEQYF
CDR3nt: TGTGCCAGCTCACCGGGCACAGGGGAATACGAGCAGTACTTC

d_gene: TRBD1
v_gene: TRBV28
abundance: -
j_gene: TRBJ2-7
CDR3aa: CASSLRDRASYEQYF
CDR3nt: TGTGCCAGCAGTTTAAGGGACAGAGCCTCCTACGAGCAGTACTTC

d_gene: -
v_gene: TRBV5-6
abundance: -
j_gene: TRBJ2-3
CDR3aa: CASSSQVRGTDTQYF
CDR3nt: TGTGCCAGCAGCTCGCAGGTGCGTGGCACAGATACGCAGTATTTT

d_gene: -
v_gene: TRBV11-2
abundance: -
j_gene: TRBJ2-7
CDR3aa: CASSLPGRGNKQYF
CDR3nt: TGTGCCAGCAGCTTACCCGGACGGGGGAACAAGCAGTACTTC

d_gene: -
v_gene: TRBV7-9
abundance: -
j_gene: TRBJ2-2
CDR3aa: CASSFSTAGELFF
CDR3nt: TGTGCCAGCAGCTTTAGTACGGCCGGGGAGCTGTTTTTT

d_gene: TRBD1
v_gene: TRBV28
abundance: -
j_gene: TRBJ2-7
CDR3aa: CASSYGTGGGEQYF
CDR3nt: TGTGCCAGCAGCTACGGGACAGGGGGCGGGGAGCAGTACTTC

d_gene: TRBD1
v_gene: TRBV5-5
abundance: -
j_gene: TRBJ1-3
CDR3aa: CASSTNTGVGNTIYF
CDR3nt: TGTGCCAGCAGCACGAATACAGGGGTCGGAAACACCATATATTTT

d_gene: TRBD2
v_gene: TRBV11-2
abundance: -
j_gene: TRBJ2-7
CDR3aa: CASSDSSGGSLYEQYF
CDR3nt: TGTGCCAGCAGCGATTCTAGCGGGGGTTCTCTCTACGAGCAGTACTTC

d_gene: TRBD2
v_gene: TRBV5-1
abundance: -
j_gene: TRBJ2-5
CDR3aa: CASSLGLAGGRQETQYF
CDR3nt: TGCGCCAGCAGCTTGGGACTAGCGGGCGGGCGCCAAGAGACCCAGTACTTC

d_gene: -
v_gene: TRBV9
abundance: -
j_gene: TRBJ2-1
CDR3aa: CASSSPRAGNSYNEQFF
CDR3nt: TGTGCCAGCAGCAGCCCACGGGCGGGCAATTCCTACAATGAGCAGTTCTTC